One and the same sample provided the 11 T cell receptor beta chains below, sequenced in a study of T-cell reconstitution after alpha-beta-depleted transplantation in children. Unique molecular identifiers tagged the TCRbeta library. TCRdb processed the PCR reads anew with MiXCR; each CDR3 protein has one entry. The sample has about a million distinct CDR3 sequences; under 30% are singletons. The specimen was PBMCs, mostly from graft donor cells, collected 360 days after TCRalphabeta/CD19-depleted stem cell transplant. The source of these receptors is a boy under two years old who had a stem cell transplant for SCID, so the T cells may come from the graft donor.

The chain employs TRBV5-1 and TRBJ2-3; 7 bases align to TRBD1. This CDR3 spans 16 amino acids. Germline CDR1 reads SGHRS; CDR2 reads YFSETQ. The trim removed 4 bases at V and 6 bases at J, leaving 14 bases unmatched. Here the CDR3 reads CASSAGTASLGDTQYF. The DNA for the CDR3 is TGCGCCAGCAGCGCCGGGACAGCGTCGTTAGGGGATACGCAGTATTTT.

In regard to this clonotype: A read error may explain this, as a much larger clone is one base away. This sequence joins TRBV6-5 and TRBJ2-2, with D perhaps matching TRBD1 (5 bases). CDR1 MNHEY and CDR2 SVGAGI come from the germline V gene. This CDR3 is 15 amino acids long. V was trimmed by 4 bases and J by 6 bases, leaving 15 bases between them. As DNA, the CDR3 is TGTGCCAGCAGTTCCCGAACAGGATACGCCGGGGAGCTGTTTTTT. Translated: CASSSRTGYAGELFF.

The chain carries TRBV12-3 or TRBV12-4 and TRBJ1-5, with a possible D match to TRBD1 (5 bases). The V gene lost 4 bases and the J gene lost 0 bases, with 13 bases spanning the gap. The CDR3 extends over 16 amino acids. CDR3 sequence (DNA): TGTGCCAGCAGTTCGACAGCTCATCATAGCAATCAGCCCCAGCATTTT. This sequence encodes CASSSTAHHSNQPQHF.

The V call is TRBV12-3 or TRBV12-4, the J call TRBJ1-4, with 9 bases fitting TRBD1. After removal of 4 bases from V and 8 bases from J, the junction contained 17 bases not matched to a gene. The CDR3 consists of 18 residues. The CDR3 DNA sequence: TGTGCCAGCAGTTCAGGACAGGGGAGGAATATAATACGGGAAAAACTGTTTTTT. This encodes CASSSGQGRNIIREKLFF.

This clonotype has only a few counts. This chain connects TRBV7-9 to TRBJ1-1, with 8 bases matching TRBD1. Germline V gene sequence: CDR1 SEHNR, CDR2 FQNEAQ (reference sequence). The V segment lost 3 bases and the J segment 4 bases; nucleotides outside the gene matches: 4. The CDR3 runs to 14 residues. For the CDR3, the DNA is TGTGCCAGCAGCTTCGGGACAGGATTCACTGAAGCTTTCTTT. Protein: CASSFGTGFTEAFF.

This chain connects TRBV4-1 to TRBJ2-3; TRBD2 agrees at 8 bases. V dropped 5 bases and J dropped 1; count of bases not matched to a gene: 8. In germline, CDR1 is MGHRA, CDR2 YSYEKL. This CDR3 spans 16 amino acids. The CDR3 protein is CASSGASGYRTDTQYF. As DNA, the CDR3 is TGCGCCAGCAGCGGGGCTAGCGGGTACCGCACAGATACGCAGTATTTT.

DNA for the CDR3: TGCGCCAGCAGCTTGGATGGCCCTAGGGGGGACTCCTACGAGCAGTACTTC. Its translation is CASSLDGPRGDSYEQYF. The rearrangement links TRBV5-1 to TRBJ2-7; D is perhaps TRBD1 or TRBD2 (6 bases each). The CDR3 runs 17 residues. In germline, CDR1 is SGHRS, CDR2 YFSETQ. V was cut by 0 bases and J by 0 bases, with 16 bases left in between. Full variable domain (outside the CDR3, taken from reference TRBV5-1 and TRBJ2-7): KAGVTQTPRYLIKTRGQQVTLSCSPISGHRSVSWYQQTPGQGLQFLFEYFSETQRNKGNFPGRFSGRQFSNSRSEMNVSTLELGDSALYLCASSLDGPRGDSYEQYFGPGTRLTVT.

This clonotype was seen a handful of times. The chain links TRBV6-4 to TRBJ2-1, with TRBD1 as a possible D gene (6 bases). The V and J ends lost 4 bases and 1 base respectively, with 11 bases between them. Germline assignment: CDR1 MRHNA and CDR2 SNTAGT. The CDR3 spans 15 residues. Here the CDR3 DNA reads TGTGCCAGCAGTGCCCGGGACAATTCCTACAATGAGCAGTTCTTC. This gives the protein CASSARDNSYNEQFF.

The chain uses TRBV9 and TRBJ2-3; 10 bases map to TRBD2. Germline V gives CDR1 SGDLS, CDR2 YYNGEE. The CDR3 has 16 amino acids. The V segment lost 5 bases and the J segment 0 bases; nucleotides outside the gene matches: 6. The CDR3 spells CASSHSGGKSTDTQYF. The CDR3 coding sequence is TGTGCCAGCAGTCATAGCGGGGGGAAAAGCACAGATACGCAGTATTTT.

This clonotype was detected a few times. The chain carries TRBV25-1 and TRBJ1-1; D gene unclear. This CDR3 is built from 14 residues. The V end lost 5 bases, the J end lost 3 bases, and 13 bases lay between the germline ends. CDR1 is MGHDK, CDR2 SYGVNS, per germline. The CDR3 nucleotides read TGTGCCAGCAGTACCATGGGGAGGGACACTGAAGCTTTCTTT. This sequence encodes CASSTMGRDTEAFF. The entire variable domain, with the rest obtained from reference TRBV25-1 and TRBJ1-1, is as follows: EADIYQTPRYLVIGTGKKITLECSQTMGHDKMYWYQQDPGMELHLIHYSYGVNSTEKGDLSSESTVSRIRTEHFPLTLESARPSHTSQYLCASSTMGRDTEAFFGQGTRLTVV.

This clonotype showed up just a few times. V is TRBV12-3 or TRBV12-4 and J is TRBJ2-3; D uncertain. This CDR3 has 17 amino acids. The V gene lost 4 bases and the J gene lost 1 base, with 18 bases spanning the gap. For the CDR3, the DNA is TGTGCCAGCAGTTCTACCGGCCCCAATTGGGGCACAGATACGCAGTATTTT. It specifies CASSSTGPNWGTDTQYF.